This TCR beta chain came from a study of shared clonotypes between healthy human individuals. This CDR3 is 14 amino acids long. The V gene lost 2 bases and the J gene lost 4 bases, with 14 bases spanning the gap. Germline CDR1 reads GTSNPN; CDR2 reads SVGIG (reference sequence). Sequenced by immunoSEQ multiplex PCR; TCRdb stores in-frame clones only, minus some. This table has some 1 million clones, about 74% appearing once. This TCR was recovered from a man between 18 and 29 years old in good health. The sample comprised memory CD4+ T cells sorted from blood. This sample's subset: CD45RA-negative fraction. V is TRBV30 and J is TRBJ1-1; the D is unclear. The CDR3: CAWSIGVMSTEAFF. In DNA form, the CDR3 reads TGTGCCTGGAGTATCGGGGTCATGAGCACTGAAGCTTTCTTT. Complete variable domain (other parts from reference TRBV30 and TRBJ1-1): SQTIHQWPATLVQPVGSPLSLECTVEGTSNPNLYWYRQAAGRGLQLLFYSVGIGQISSEVPQNLSASRPQDRQFILSSKKLLLSDSGFYLCAWSIGVMSTEAFFGQGTRLTVV.